Listed below are T cell receptor beta chains from one sample, sequenced in a study of blood T cell repertoires in COVID-19. Sequencing was performed with immunoSEQ multiplex PCR; in TCRdb, only in-frame clones are kept and a portion is missing. The sample lists about 260,000 clones; approximately 88% were seen once. The specimen was PBMCs or T cells enriched from blood (not recorded which). The receptors here all came from a woman aged 40 to 49 with acute COVID-19. CDR3s include the opening cysteine and the closing phenylalanine or tryptophan. A D gene is named only where the DNA matches it firmly. Not every row has a clone size; where given, it reads once, few, many or a size class.

D gene,V gene,J gene,clone size,CDR3 DNA,CDR3 protein
-,TRBV9,TRBJ2-5,-,TGTGCCAGCAGCGTAGCCGCGTCAGGTTTTCAAGAGACCCAGTACTTC,CASSVAASGFQETQYF
-,TRBV21-1,TRBJ2-5,-,TGTGCCAGCAGCAAGTCAAGCCAGGAAGAGACCCAGTACTTC,CASSKSSQEETQYF
TRBD1,TRBV4-1,TRBJ1-5,-,TGCGCCAGCAGCCATGCCTCAGGGGGAAGCAATCAGCCCCAGCATTTT,CASSHASGGSNQPQHF
-,TRBV6-1,TRBJ1-2,-,TGTGCCAGCAGTGACAGGGTTTCTGGCTACACCTTC,CASSDRVSGYTF
TRBD1,TRBV20-1,TRBJ1-1,-,TGCAGTGCTAGTGTGGGACAGGGGGCCTACACTGAAGCTTTCTTT,CSASVGQGAYTEAFF
-,TRBV15,TRBJ2-1,-,TGTGCCACCAGCAGAGTTACAGGGATCAATGAGCAGTTCTTC,CATSRVTGINEQFF
-,TRBV15,TRBJ2-2,-,TGTGCCACCAGCAGAGATCTGGCAGGGAACACCGGGGAGCTGTTTTTT,CATSRDLAGNTGELFF
-,TRBV5-6,TRBJ1-4,-,TGTGCCAGCAGCTTACTAGACCGTTCTAGGGAAAAACTGTTTTTT,CASSLLDRSREKLFF
TRBD2,TRBV7-6,TRBJ2-3,-,TGTGCCAGCAGCTTAGGAGGACTAGCGGGTTTCTTCACAGATACGCAGTATTTT,CASSLGGLAGFFTDTQYF
TRBD1,TRBV18,TRBJ1-2,-,TGTGCCAGCTCACCAGCCACCGGGACAGGGACTCCCCATGGCTACACCTTC,CASSPATGTGTPHGYTF
TRBD2,TRBV11-2,TRBJ2-1,-,TGTGCCAGCAGCTTAGGGATGGGACTAGCGGGAGGGATAGATGAGCAGTTCTTC,CASSLGMGLAGGIDEQFF
-,TRBV30,TRBJ2-1,-,TGTGCCTGGAGCGAAACAGGCTTGAGCTCCTACAATGAGCAGTTCTTC,CAWSETGLSSYNEQFF
-,TRBV19,TRBJ2-7,-,TGTGCCAGTAGTACGAACCGGGACACCTACGAGCAGTACTTC,CASSTNRDTYEQYF
TRBD2,TRBV7-7,TRBJ2-5,-,TGTGCTAGCAGTCCGGGACTAGCGGGAGGAGAGACCCAGTACTTC,CASSPGLAGGETQYF
TRBD1,TRBV12-3/TRBV12-4,TRBJ1-2,-,TGTGCCAGCAGCGGGGACAGATACTATGGCTACACCTTC,CASSGDRYYGYTF
TRBD1,TRBV9,TRBJ1-2,-,TGTGCCAGCAGTGATACAGGGGCCTGGGGTGGCTACACCTTC,CASSDTGAWGGYTF
-,TRBV4-2,TRBJ2-2,-,TGTGCCAGCAGCCAAGATCAGGGCTACACCGGGGAGCTGTTTTTT,CASSQDQGYTGELFF
-,TRBV6-2/TRBV6-3,TRBJ1-1,many,TGTGCCAGCAGTTACGACAGACCGAACACTGAAGCTTTCTTT,CASSYDRPNTEAFF
TRBD1,TRBV4-1,TRBJ1-1,few,TGCGCCAGCAGCCGGGACAGGGGCACTGAAGCTTTCTTT,CASSRDRGTEAFF
TRBD2,TRBV5-4,TRBJ2-7,-,TGTGCCAGCAGCTCCTCCCGGGGGAGCGGGAGGGGTACCTACGAGCAGTACTTC,CASSSSRGSGRGTYEQYF
-,TRBV27,TRBJ1-1,-,TGTGCCAGCAGTTCTCCTCCAGGGTACAGCACTGAAGCTTTCTTT,CASSSPPGYSTEAFF
-,TRBV29-1,TRBJ2-1,-,TGCAGCGTTAGCCAGGGGGGCTCAAGTAATGAGCAGTTCTTC,CSVSQGGSSNEQFF
-,TRBV30,TRBJ2-7,-,TGTGCCTGGAGTGCATCCTACGAGCAGTACTTC,CAWSASYEQYF
-,TRBV24-1,TRBJ1-1,-,TGTGCCACCAGTGATTTTCCCCGGCGGGCGGCTGAAGCTTTCTTT,CATSDFPRRAAEAFF
-,TRBV10-2,TRBJ2-1,few,TGCGCCAGCAGTTACGGACAGGAGCAGTTCTTC,CASSYGQEQFF
TRBD1,TRBV28,TRBJ2-2,-,TGTGCCAGCACTGGACAGGTGAACACCGGGGAGCTGTTTTTT,CASTGQVNTGELFF